This paragraph reports one T cell receptor (beta chain). Its antigen remains unidentified. This entry comes from a study of T cells after yellow fever vaccination. Looked up from germline, CDR1 is SGHTA and CDR2 is FQGNSA. J was trimmed by 4 bases and V by 5 bases; bases with no gene match: 15. This CDR3 is built from 17 residues. Study-wide findings and caveats: A faster peak, day 5 versus 15, was reached by the weaker secondary response. Highly abundant clonotypes carried over from the bulk population could end up in FACS-sorted repertoires as contaminants.

TCRdb itself ran the 5' RACE reads through MiXCR, one entry per CDR3 protein. Of hundreds of thousands of distinct CDR3 sequences detected, around 19% appear once; the ten largest clones hold roughly a sixth. The sequence was collected from a man between 18 and 35 years old who received the YFV17D yellow fever vaccine. The chain couples TRBV7-2 to TRBJ2-3, with TRBD2 identical over 7 bases. The source was PBMCs, collected before the yellow fever booster vaccination. The CDR3 bases are TGTGCCAGCAGCGGGACCCGGACTAGGGTCGGCGCAGATACGCAGTATTTT. It specifies CASSGTRTRVGADTQYF.